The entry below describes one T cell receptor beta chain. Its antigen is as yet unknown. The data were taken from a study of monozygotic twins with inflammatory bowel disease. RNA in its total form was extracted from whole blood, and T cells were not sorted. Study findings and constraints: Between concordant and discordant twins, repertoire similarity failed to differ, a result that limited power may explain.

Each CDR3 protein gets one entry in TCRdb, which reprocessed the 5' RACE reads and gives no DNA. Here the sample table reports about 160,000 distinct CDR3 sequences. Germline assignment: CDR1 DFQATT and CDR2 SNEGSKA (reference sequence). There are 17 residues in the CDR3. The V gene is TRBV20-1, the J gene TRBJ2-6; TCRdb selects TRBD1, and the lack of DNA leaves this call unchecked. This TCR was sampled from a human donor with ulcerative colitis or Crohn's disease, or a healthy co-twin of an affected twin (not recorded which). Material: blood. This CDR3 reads CSARARGATSGANVLTF.